A selection of T cell receptor beta chains follows, all from one sample in a study of blood T cell repertoires in COVID-19. TCRdb's table, derived via immunoSEQ multiplex PCR, lists solely in-frame clones and lacks some. The repertoire includes roughly 350,000 clones, around 89% of them detected once, and 3.5% to 4% sits in the top ten. The sequenced sample consisted of peripheral blood. The source of these receptors is a woman aged 45 to 65 with active or convalescent COVID-19. The CDR3 runs from the conserved cysteine through the conserved F or W. A D gene is named only where the DNA matches it firmly. Size is stated for part of the rows, as once, few or many counts, or as a class when the clone is expanded.

TRBD1	TRBV6-5	-	15	TRBJ1-2	TGTGCCAGCAGTTACAGGGGACAGGGGGGCTATGGCTACACCTTC	CASSYRGQGGYGYTF
TRBD1	TRBV24-1	-	15	TRBJ2-3	TGTGCCACCAGTCGAGGGACAGGATCCACAGATACGCAGTATTTT	CATSRGTGSTDTQYF
TRBD1	TRBV7-2	-	15	TRBJ1-2	TGTGCCAGCAGCTTTAATCACAGGGGATTAGGTGGCTACACCTTC	CASSFNHRGLGGYTF
TRBD2	TRBV10-2	-	16	TRBJ2-7	TGCGCCAGCAGTGCGACCGGGACTAGCAGCCCCTACGAGCAGTACTTC	CASSATGTSSPYEQYF
TRBD1	TRBV29-1	few	14	TRBJ2-5	TGCAGCGTTAAACGGGGGCAGGGGGCCGAAACCCAGTACTTC	CSVKRGQGAETQYF
-	TRBV6-4	-	13	TRBJ2-1	TGTGCCAGCAGTGACTCGATAGCCAATGAGCAGTTCTTC	CASSDSIANEQFF
-	TRBV12-5	-	17	TRBJ2-1	TGTGCTAGTGGTTTGAATATCCGTCTTAATTCCTACAATGAGCAGTTCTTC	CASGLNIRLNSYNEQFF
-	TRBV6-5	-	16	TRBJ1-1	TGTGCCAGCAGTTATGCCAGGGGAGGGGTGAACACTGAAGCTTTCTTT	CASSYARGGVNTEAFF
-	TRBV18	-	14	TRBJ2-1	TGTGCCAGCTCACCACCAACCAGAAACAATGAGCAGTTCTTC	CASSPPTRNNEQFF
TRBD2	TRBV4-2	-	19	TRBJ2-6	TGTGCCAGCAGCCTCGGCCCCCTAGCGGCCGGCTCTGGGGCCAACGTCCTGACTTTC	CASSLGPLAAGSGANVLTF
-	TRBV5-4	-	12	TRBJ2-7	TGTGCCAGCAGCTTGGTGGGGGGCGAGCAGTACTTC	CASSLVGGEQYF
-	TRBV27	once	14	TRBJ1-1	TGTGCCAGCAGTTCCTACTTCCGGGGGACTGAAGCTTTCTTT	CASSSYFRGTEAFF
-	TRBV20-1	-	13	TRBJ1-2	TGCAGTGCCAGTACAGGGACTAACTATGGCTACACCTTC	CSASTGTNYGYTF
TRBD1	TRBV7-6	-	16	TRBJ2-3	TGTGCCAGCAGCTTAGAGGCAGGGGGAAGCACAGATACGCAGTATTTT	CASSLEAGGSTDTQYF
TRBD1	TRBV30	-	14	TRBJ2-4	TGTGCCTGTACCGGGACAGGGGGGAAAAACATTCAGTACTTC	CACTGTGGKNIQYF
TRBD1	TRBV28	once	14	TRBJ2-7	TGTGCCAGCAGTGAGACAGGGGGATGGCGCGAGCAGTACTTC	CASSETGGWREQYF
-	TRBV9	-	16	TRBJ1-3	TGTGCCAGCAGCGTAGACCTAAGTGATTCTGGAAACACCATATATTTT	CASSVDLSDSGNTIYF
-	TRBV6-5	-	14	TRBJ1-1	TGTGCCAGCAGTTTTCAAACGGGGAACACTGAAGCTTTCTTT	CASSFQTGNTEAFF